This entry is about one T cell receptor (beta chain). Germline-derived CDR1 and CDR2 are LGHNA and YSLEER. This CDR3 is built from 14 residues. Trimming left V 1 base short and J 7 bases short, with 10 bases between. The data were obtained in a study of T cell responses to AZD1222 COVID-19 vaccine. Data came from immunoSEQ multiplex PCR; TCRdb stores just in-frame clones and leaves some out. Of some 130,000 clones listed, about 90% are singletons. The rearrangement joins TRBV4-3 to TRBJ1-4; TRBD1 is a possible D gene (5 bases). The source was peripheral blood, collected 28 days after the second AZD1222 dose. This clonotype was obtained from an adult who received the AZD1222 COVID-19 vaccine. The CDR3 is CASSQGGVGEKLFF. The CDR3 nucleotides are TGCGCCAGCAGCCAAGGGGGGGTAGGTGAAAAACTGTTTTTT.